These 28 T cell receptor beta chains share one sample of origin, sequenced in a study of blood T cell repertoires in COVID-19. This table comes from immunoSEQ multiplex PCR, and its TCRdb copy is limited to in-frame clones, with some not included. The table lists more than 70,000 clones, around 89% of them singletons. The sequencing sample was made of peripheral blood. The receptors were gathered from a man between 45 and 60 years old with acute or convalescent COVID-19.

This clone was detected a few times. The rearrangement links TRBV13 to TRBJ1-1; 7 bases fit TRBD1. The CDR3 is 15 amino acids. Trimming took 4 bases from V and 2 from J; bases not matched to a gene: 7. CDR1 PRHDT and CDR2 FYEKMQ come from the germline V gene (reference sequence). The CDR3 region has the DNA TGTGCCAGCAGCTCTTATGGACAGGTCAACACTGAAGCTTTCTTT. Translation gives CASSSYGQVNTEAFF.

The genes are TRBV30 and TRBJ1-2; unclear D gene. CDR3 length: 13 residues. The germline gives CDR1 GTSNPN, CDR2 SVGIG (reference sequence). V gave up 2 bases and J gave up 6 bases, with 13 bases separating them. This chain's CDR3 is CAWSPRGVDGYTF. The CDR3 DNA reads TGTGCCTGGAGTCCCCGGGGTGTCGATGGCTACACCTTC.

The chain combines TRBV29-1 with TRBJ1-4; no reliable D call. Per the germline V gene, CDR1 is SQVTM and CDR2 is ANQGSEA. The V end was cut by 6 bases, the J end by 5 bases, with 10 bases between. The CDR3 is 12 residues long. The chain's CDR3 is CSVLGGNEKLFF. The CDR3 region has the DNA TGCAGCGTCCTCGGCGGGAATGAAAAACTGTTTTTT.

This clone has just one count. The chain couples TRBV19 to TRBJ1-1; TRBD1 agrees at 9 bases. This CDR3 is 14 amino acids long. After removal of 3 bases from V and 2 bases from J, the junction contained 1 base not matched to a gene. Germline CDR1 reads LNHDA; CDR2 reads SQIVND (reference sequence). The CDR3 spells CASSMDRGNTEAFF. CDR3 nucleotides: TGTGCCAGTAGTATGGACAGGGGAAACACTGAAGCTTTCTTT.

V is TRBV3-1 (or the pseudogene TRBV3-2) and J is TRBJ1-2; D not certain. The CDR3 contains 15 residues. Germline-derived CDR1 and CDR2 are LGHDT and YNNKEL (reference sequence). V was pared by 4 bases and J by 0 bases, with 12 bases between. The CDR3 DNA follows: TGTGCCAGCAGCCCCACCAGAGACTCTAACTATGGCTACACCTTC. Translating gives CASSPTRDSNYGYTF.

The table lists this clone with a few counts. The V and J genes are TRBV9 and TRBJ2-1, with 8 positions matching TRBD1. The CDR3 is made up of 15 amino acids. The ends lost 0 bases at V and 7 bases at J; junction bases unmatched: 6. Germline V gives CDR1 SGDLS, CDR2 YYNGEE. CDR3 bases: TGTGCCAGCAGCGTAGACTGGGACAGGTCTAATGAGCAGTTCTTC. This sequence encodes CASSVDWDRSNEQFF.

The V gene is TRBV6-2 or TRBV6-3, the J gene TRBJ2-1; D gene unclear. Trimming cost V 2 bases and J 3 bases, with 8 bases left between them. There are 14 residues in the CDR3. In germline, CDR1 is MNHEY, CDR2 SVGEGT. CDR3 loop: CASSYRLVYNEQFF. The CDR3 DNA reads as TGTGCCAGCAGTTACCGACTCGTCTACAATGAGCAGTTCTTC.

This sequence joins TRBV9 and TRBJ1-4; 10 positions agree with TRBD1. Germline V CDR1 and CDR2: SGDLS, YYNGEE. The CDR3 totals 16 residues. Unmatched junction bases numbered 9, after V lost 3 bases and J lost 7 bases. CDR3 region: CASSGDGRDRGEKLFF. The CDR3, as DNA: TGTGCCAGCAGCGGAGACGGCCGGGACAGGGGTGAAAAACTGTTTTTT.

CDR3 in DNA: TGTGCCAGCAGCCCCGGACAGGGGGCTACAGATACGCAGTATTTT. Translation: CASSPGQGATDTQYF. This chain connects TRBV27 to TRBJ2-3, with TRBD1 matching 11 bases. Per germline, CDR1 MNHEY and CDR2 SMNVEV (reference sequence). CDR3 length equals 15 residues. J lost 3 bases, V lost 6 bases, and 5 bases had no gene match.

This chain links TRBV6-6 with TRBJ1-1; D is uncertain. This CDR3 is built from 12 residues. CDR1 and CDR2 (germline): MNHNY, SVGAGI (reference sequence). Trimming cost V 5 bases and J 0 bases, with 4 bases left between them. CDR3 sequence: CASSPVNTEAFF. For the CDR3, the DNA is TGTGCCAGCAGTCCGGTGAACACTGAAGCTTTCTTT.

The chain has TRBV7-2 and TRBJ1-4; D gene unclear. This CDR3 has 13 residues. Trimming left V 4 bases short and J 5 bases short, with 8 bases between. CDR1 and CDR2 (germline): SGHTA, FQGNSA. This CDR3 reads CASSSQRNEKLFF. In DNA, the CDR3 is TGTGCCAGCAGCTCGCAGCGGAATGAAAAACTGTTTTTT.

Only a few counts were recorded for this clone. The chain employs TRBV5-4 and TRBJ1-2, with 7 bases that match TRBD1. The V segment lost 3 bases and the J segment 7 bases; nucleotides outside the gene matches: 9. The CDR3 is 14 amino acids. The germline CDR1 and CDR2 sequences are SGHNT and YYREEE (reference sequence). CDR3 in DNA: TGTGCCAGCAGCTGGGGGGCAGGGGGTATTGGCTACACCTTC. It specifies CASSWGAGGIGYTF.

A single count supports this clone. V and J are TRBV7-2 and TRBJ1-1; no definite D call. Per germline, CDR1 SGHTA and CDR2 FQGNSA. V lost 6 bases to trimming and J lost 0 bases, with 8 bases between them. The CDR3 is 13 residues long. The CDR3, as DNA: TGTGCCAGCAGGCAGGATTTGAACACTGAAGCTTTCTTT. Translating gives CASRQDLNTEAFF.

This chain uses TRBV4-1 with TRBJ1-6; 11 nucleotides agree with TRBD1. The CDR3 loop spans 16 amino acids. Germline lookup yields CDR1 MGHRA and CDR2 YSYEKL. J gave up 7 bases and V 5 bases, and 7 bases lay outside the gene matches. CDR3 sequence: CASSWTGTGGNSPLHF. The CDR3 DNA sequence: TGCGCCAGCAGCTGGACCGGGACAGGGGGGAATTCACCCCTCCACTTT.

This chain links TRBV28 with TRBJ1-2, with D perhaps matching TRBD1 (6 bases). Looked up from germline, CDR1 is MDHEN and CDR2 is SYDVKM. The CDR3 contains 16 residues. V was cut by 6 bases and J by 4 bases, with 21 bases left in between. The CDR3 sequence: CASRFLPGQGGYGYTF. The CDR3 DNA is TGTGCCAGCAGGTTCCTTCCGGGACAAGGGGGCTATGGCTACACCTTC.

J is TRBJ2-7 and V is TRBV2; D is unresolved. Looked up from germline, CDR1 is SNHLY and CDR2 is FYNNEI. Deletions cut 7 bases from V and 0 bases from J, with 13 bases between. CDR3 length: 14 amino acids. The CDR3 here is CASTARFSSYEQYF. The DNA of the CDR3 is TGTGCCAGCACCGCTCGGTTTTCCTCCTACGAGCAGTACTTC.

The J gene is TRBJ1-1, the V gene TRBV7-2; no reliable D call. V lost 6 bases and J 3 bases, leaving 11 bases between the germline ends. The CDR3 extends over 13 amino acids. The germline V gene has CDR1 SGHTA and CDR2 FQGNSA. The DNA of the CDR3 is TGTGCCAGCAGTAACACAGTGGACACTGAAGCTTTCTTT. Translating gives CASSNTVDTEAFF.

Written as DNA, the CDR3 is TGTGCCAGCAGTTACATTGGGGCAGCCTACGAGCAGTACTTC. It encodes CASSYIGAAYEQYF. The genes are TRBV6-2 or TRBV6-3 and TRBJ2-7, with D possibly being TRBD1 (5 bases). V lost 2 bases and J 2 bases, leaving 10 bases between the germline ends. This CDR3 comprises 14 residues. Germline-derived CDR1 and CDR2 are MNHEY and SVGEGT.

This chain joins TRBV28 and TRBJ2-2; 7 bases map to TRBD1. This CDR3 has 17 residues. The germline CDR1 and CDR2 sequences are MDHEN and SYDVKM. The ends lost 5 bases at V and 1 base at J; junction bases unmatched: 10. CDR3 DNA: TGTGCCAGCAGTCGTACAGGGGTCCTAGGGAACACCGGGGAGCTGTTTTTT. Translating gives CASSRTGVLGNTGELFF.

The chain joins TRBV10-3 to TRBJ1-5, with TRBD1 identical over 7 bases. The junction had 12 bases not matched to a gene; V was cut back by 11 bases and J by 5 bases. The germline V gene has CDR1 ENHRY and CDR2 SYGVKD. The CDR3 loop spans 14 amino acids. The CDR3 reads CAVPETGFHQPQHF. CDR3 DNA: TGTGCCGTACCAGAGACAGGGTTTCATCAGCCCCAGCATTTT.

DNA of the CDR3: TGTGCCAGCAGCCGCTGGACCAGACAGGGAAACACCATATATTTT. As protein: CASSRWTRQGNTIYF. The rearrangement joins TRBV7-9 to TRBJ1-3, with TRBD1 as a possible D gene (5 bases). CDR3 length: 15 amino acids. CDR1 and CDR2 from the germline V gene are SEHNR and FQNEAQ (reference sequence). Trimming left V 5 bases short and J 4 bases short, with 15 bases between.

This clone was counted many times. V is TRBV27 and J is TRBJ1-1; TRBD1 aligns across 12 bases. Germline CDR1 is MNHEY and CDR2 is SMNVEV (reference sequence). V lost 7 bases to trimming and J lost 14 bases; unmatched junction nucleotides: 8. The CDR3 has 12 amino acids. CDR3 sequence: CASTRDRGLYFF. Written as DNA, the CDR3 is TGTGCCAGCACCCGGGACAGGGGGCTCTACTTCTTT.

The chain has TRBV5-5 and TRBJ1-1; perhaps TRBD1 as D (6 bases). Trimming pared 0 bases from V and 3 bases from J, leaving 12 bases between. The CDR3 runs 15 residues. The germline CDR1 and CDR2 sequences are SGHKS and YYEKEE (reference sequence). This CDR3 is CASSLGGGQDTEAFF. The CDR3, as DNA: TGTGCCAGCAGCTTGGGCGGGGGGCAAGACACTGAAGCTTTCTTT.

The chain combines TRBV7-8 with TRBJ1-3; D is perhaps TRBD1 (5 bases). Trimming pared 5 bases from V and 0 bases from J, leaving 20 bases between. The CDR3 extends over 18 amino acids. CDR1 is SGHVS, CDR2 FQNEAQ, per germline. CDR3 amino acids: CASSRPQDSLYSGNTIYF. For the CDR3, the DNA is TGTGCCAGCAGCCGTCCACAAGACAGCTTATACTCTGGAAACACCATATATTTT. The full variable domain, completed using reference TRBV7-8 and TRBJ1-3, is GAGVSQSPRYKVAKRGQDVALRCDPISGHVSLFWYQQALGQGPEFLTYFQNEAQLDKSGLPSDRFFAERPEGSVSTLKIQRTQQEDSAVYLCASSRPQDSLYSGNTIYFGEGSWLTVV.

This chain joins TRBV18 and TRBJ1-2; a weak D match, TRBD1 (6 bases). Germline CDR1 reads KGHSH; CDR2 reads LQKENI. The CDR3 has 15 residues. The germline V and J ends were trimmed by 4 bases and 3 bases, with 15 bases remaining between them. Here the CDR3 DNA reads TGTGCCAGCTCACAATTGCAGGGGCGCGACTATGGCTACACCTTC. Translating it yields CASSQLQGRDYGYTF.

The chain links TRBV25-1 to TRBJ1-1; 9 nucleotides align to TRBD1. The CDR3 length is 14 residues. Unmatched junction bases numbered 2, after V lost 3 bases and J lost 3 bases. From germline, CDR1 is MGHDK and CDR2 SYGVNS. The CDR3 protein is CASSETGGHTEAFF. The DNA for the CDR3 is TGTGCCAGCAGTGAGACAGGGGGTCACACTGAAGCTTTCTTT. The full variable domain, with the rest looked up from reference TRBV25-1 and TRBJ1-1, is EADIYQTPRYLVIGTGKKITLECSQTMGHDKMYWYQQDPGMELHLIHYSYGVNSTEKGDLSSESTVSRIRTEHFPLTLESARPSHTSQYLCASSETGGHTEAFFGQGTRLTVV.

This clone has just a few counts. This specimen includes other DNA sequences encoding the same CDR3. The CDR3 spells CAWIRRGGGSYEQYF. The CDR3 nucleotides read TGTGCCTGGATTCGGAGGGGGGGCGGGTCCTACGAGCAGTACTTC. V gene TRBV30 combines with J gene TRBJ2-7; possibly TRBD2 for D (7 bases). In germline, CDR1 is GTSNPN, CDR2 SVGIG (reference sequence). The CDR3 covers 15 residues. Deletions cut 4 bases from V and 1 base from J, with 17 bases between.

This chain joins TRBV27 and TRBJ1-5, with D perhaps matching TRBD1 (6 bases). CDR1 MNHEY and CDR2 SMNVEV come from the germline V gene (reference sequence). The CDR3 has 15 residues. Trimming stripped 2 bases from V and 3 bases from J, with 11 bases between. CDR3 DNA: TGTGCCAGCAGTTTAATACAGGGCTCCAATCAGCCCCAGCATTTT. Protein sequence: CASSLIQGSNQPQHF.